Listed here are 14 T cell receptor beta chains from one sample, sequenced in a study of blood T cells in healthy people across ages. A sample-barcoded 5' primer and a J-beta primer mix were used in a second PCR of about 7 to 12 cycles. TCRdb analysed the 5' RACE reads with MiXCR anew, one entry per CDR3 protein. The sample records 850,000 to 1,000,000 distinct CDR3 sequences, about 53% being singletons. Sequencing used blood. All receptors come from a woman aged 55 to 70 in good health.

The chain recombines TRBV28 with TRBJ2-1; D may be TRBD2 (5 bases). CDR1 and CDR2 from the germline V gene are MDHEN and SYDVKM. The CDR3 length is 16 residues. Trimming left V 8 bases short and J 7 bases short, with 24 bases between. CDR3 residues: CASREKDSVGYNEQFF. The CDR3 DNA is TGTGCCAGCCGGGAAAAAGACTCGGTTGGGTATAATGAGCAGTTCTTC.

The J gene is TRBJ2-3, the V gene TRBV29-1, with D possibly matching TRBD1 (5 bases). The CDR3 spans 16 residues. CDR1 is SQVTM, CDR2 ANQGSEA, per germline. V was trimmed by 5 bases and J by 2 bases, leaving 20 bases between them. The CDR3 region has the DNA TGCAGCGTTAGAACAAATATTGACAGCTACACAGATACGCAGTATTTT. This gives the protein CSVRTNIDSYTDTQYF.

With respect to this clonotype: The junction does not match germline at one end; this may be a read error. The chain joins TRBV20-1 to TRBJ2-1; possible D gene TRBD1, 5 bases. From germline, CDR1 is DFQATT and CDR2 SNEGSKA (reference sequence). CDR3 length: 12 amino acids. CDR3 bases: TGTAGTGCTAGACAGATACACAATGAGCAGTTCTTC. It specifies CSARQIHNEQFF.

This clonotype was counted between two and nine times. The genes are TRBV6-4 and TRBJ2-5, with D tentatively TRBD1 (6 bases). Germline values: CDR1 MRHNA, CDR2 SNTAGT. This CDR3 is 15 amino acids long. Trimming stripped 3 bases from V and 3 bases from J, with 14 bases between. The CDR3 loop is CASSEGQLLKETQYF. CDR3 coding DNA: TGTGCCAGCAGTGAAGGACAGCTACTAAAAGAGACCCAGTACTTC.

This clonotype turned up a few times. The J gene is TRBJ1-5, the V gene TRBV20-1; D not resolved. V shed 0 bases and J shed 3 bases, with 6 bases lying between them. Germline V gene data show CDR1 as DFQATT and CDR2 as SNEGSKA (reference sequence). This CDR3 has 13 residues. In nucleotides, the CDR3 is TGCAGTGCTAGAGACAAGGCCAATCAGCCCCAGCATTTT. It codes for CSARDKANQPQHF.

The chain recombines TRBV11-1 with TRBJ2-5; D possibly uses TRBD1 or TRBD2 (5 bases each). The closer fit of TRBJ2-4 to the DNA end suggests the J call may be wrong. Germline V CDR1 and CDR2: SGHAT, FQDESV (reference sequence). This CDR3 is built from 14 residues. The CDR3 nucleotides are TGTGCCAGCAGCTTATGGGGACGAGAAAACATTCAGTACTTC. Amino acid sequence: CASSLWGRENIQYF.

V and J are TRBV9 and TRBJ2-7, with 10 bases that match TRBD2. CDR1 and CDR2 (germline): SGDLS, YYNGEE. J lost 4 bases, V lost 4 bases, and 14 bases had no gene match. The CDR3 is 17 amino acids. The CDR3 DNA sequence: TGTGCCAGCAGCCGACTAGGAGCGGGAGGGGGTATTTACGAGCAGTACTTC. This gives the protein CASSRLGAGGGIYEQYF.

The chain joins TRBV10-3 to TRBJ2-7; 10 bases are shared with TRBD2. The CDR3 has 18 residues. Germline V gene sequence: CDR1 ENHRY, CDR2 SYGVKD. J lost 1 base, V lost 0 bases, and 9 bases had no gene match. The CDR3, as DNA: TGTGCCATCAGTGAGTCGTCTAGCGGGAGTAGAGGGTCCTACGAGCAGTACTTC. This encodes CAISESSSGSRGSYEQYF.

The table lists this clonotype with a count of one. The chain carries TRBV3-1 and TRBJ2-3, with TRBD2 identical over 8 bases. Germline loops: CDR1 LGHDT, CDR2 YNNKEL (reference sequence). J was trimmed by 5 bases and V by 3 bases; bases with no gene match: 10. This CDR3 is 16 amino acids long. CDR3 DNA: TGTGCCAGCAGCCAGGGGACTAGTGTTGGGCGAGATACGCAGTATTTT. It yields the protein CASSQGTSVGRDTQYF.

The chain couples TRBV2 to TRBJ1-5; D is uncertain. The V and J ends lost 1 base and 4 bases respectively, with 8 bases between them. Germline CDR1 is SNHLY and CDR2 is FYNNEI. CDR3 length: 14 residues. In nucleotides, the CDR3 is TGTGCCAGCAGTGAAGGGGAATCAAATCAGCCCCAGCATTTT. Translating gives CASSEGESNQPQHF.

The sample holds a few counts of this clonotype. This chain uses TRBV13 with TRBJ2-3, with TRBD2 identical over 10 bases. CDR3 length equals 15 residues. Germline V gives CDR1 PRHDT, CDR2 FYEKMQ (reference sequence). With 5 bases clipped from V and 6 bases from J, the junction kept 8 bases outside the gene matches. DNA of the CDR3: TGTGCCAGCAGCCTACTAGCGGGATTAGAGGATACGCAGTATTTT. Encoded protein: CASSLLAGLEDTQYF.

The rearrangement uses TRBV4-1 and TRBJ2-7, with TRBD1 matching over 8 bases. CDR1 is MGHRA, CDR2 YSYEKL, per germline. The CDR3 contains 16 residues. After removal of 0 bases from V and 6 bases from J, the junction contained 10 bases not matched to a gene. CDR3 sequence: CASSQEPQGALLEQYF. The CDR3, as DNA: TGCGCCAGCAGCCAAGAACCCCAGGGGGCTCTCCTCGAGCAGTACTTC.

This chain connects TRBV6-6 to TRBJ2-6, with D unresolved. This CDR3 spans 14 amino acids. Trimming shortened V by 4 bases and J by 3 bases, and 7 bases separated the two germline ends. CDR1 is MNHNY and CDR2 is SVGAGI in the germline V gene (reference sequence). CDR3 sequence (DNA): TGTGCCAGCAGTTCTACTGGTGGGGCCAACGTCCTGACTTTC. As protein: CASSSTGGANVLTF.

This clonotype was counted only a few times. The J gene is TRBJ2-3, the V gene TRBV29-1; 7 bases map to TRBD1. The CDR3 loop spans 15 amino acids. Trimming took 6 bases from V and 1 from J; bases not matched to a gene: 10. Per germline, CDR1 SQVTM and CDR2 ANQGSEA. The CDR3 bases are TGCAGCGTCCGTGAGACAGGGTGGGGCACAGATACGCAGTATTTT. This encodes CSVRETGWGTDTQYF.